This paragraph covers one TCR beta chain sequence. Its antigen remains unknown. Germline V lookup: CDR1 LNHDA, CDR2 SQIVND (reference sequence). The length of the CDR3 is 15 residues. With 5 bases removed from V and 0 bases from J, the gap between germline ends came to 8 bases. The PCR ran on 60 Vbeta and 13 Jbeta primers. Clones were sequenced by immunoSEQ multiplex PCR, and TCRdb holds only the in-frame ones, with some missing. The sample includes under 150,000 clones, approximately 9% of them seen just once. The data originate from a study of cytomegalovirus exposure and HLA in healthy donors. Overall study context: The Caucasian-associated ancestry cluster contained 75% to 85% of the 300 to 400 genotyped donors.

The study, taken as a whole, reports: Reportedly, HLA-A and HLA-B alleles of most subjects were accurately predicted from TCR beta. CMV serostatus was the sole immune exposure data available. The later analysis indicated that the majority of CMV-associated TCR beta chains appeared HLA-restricted.

Sequences were obtained from PBMCs. This sequence originates from a woman in her thirties or forties in good health and CMV-seropositive. The chain recombines TRBV19 with TRBJ2-6; no clear D gene. CDR3 nucleotides: TGTGCCAGTAGTCCCCGACACTCTGGGGCCAACGTCCTGACTTTC. Translation gives CASSPRHSGANVLTF.